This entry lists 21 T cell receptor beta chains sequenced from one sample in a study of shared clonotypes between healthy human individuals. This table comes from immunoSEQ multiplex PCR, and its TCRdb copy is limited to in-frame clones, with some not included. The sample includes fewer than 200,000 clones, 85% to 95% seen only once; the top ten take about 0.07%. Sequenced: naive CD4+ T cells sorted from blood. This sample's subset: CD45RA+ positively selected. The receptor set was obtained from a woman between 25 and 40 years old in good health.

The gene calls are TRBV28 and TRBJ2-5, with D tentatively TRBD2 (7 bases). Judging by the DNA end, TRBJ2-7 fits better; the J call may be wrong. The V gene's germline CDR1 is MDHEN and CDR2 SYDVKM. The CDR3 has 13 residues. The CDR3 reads CATEGGVSYEQYF. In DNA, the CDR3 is TGTGCCACTGAGGGGGGGGTCTCCTACGAGCAGTACTTC.

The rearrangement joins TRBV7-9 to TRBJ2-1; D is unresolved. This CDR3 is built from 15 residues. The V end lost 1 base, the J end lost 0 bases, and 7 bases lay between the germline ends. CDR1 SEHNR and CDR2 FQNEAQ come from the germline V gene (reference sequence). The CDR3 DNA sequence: TGTGCCAGCAGCTTAGGATGGCGCTCCTACAATGAGCAGTTCTTC. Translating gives CASSLGWRSYNEQFF.

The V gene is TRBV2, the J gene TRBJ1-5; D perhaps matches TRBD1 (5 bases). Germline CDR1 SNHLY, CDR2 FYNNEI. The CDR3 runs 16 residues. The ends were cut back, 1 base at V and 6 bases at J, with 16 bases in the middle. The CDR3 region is CASSEEGSWGGQPQHF. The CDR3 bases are TGTGCCAGCAGTGAAGAGGGTAGTTGGGGCGGTCAGCCCCAGCATTTT.

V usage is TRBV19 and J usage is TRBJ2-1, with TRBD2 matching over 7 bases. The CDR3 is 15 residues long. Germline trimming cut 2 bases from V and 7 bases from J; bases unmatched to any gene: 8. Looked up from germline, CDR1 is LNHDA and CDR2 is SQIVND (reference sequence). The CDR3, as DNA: TGTGCCAGTAGTATACCCGGGACTACCAAGAATGAGCAGTTCTTC. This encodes CASSIPGTTKNEQFF.

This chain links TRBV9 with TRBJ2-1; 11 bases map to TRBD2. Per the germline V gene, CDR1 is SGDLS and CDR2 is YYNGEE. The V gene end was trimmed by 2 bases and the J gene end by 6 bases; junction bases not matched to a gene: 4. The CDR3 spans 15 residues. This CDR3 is CASSVTSGNGNEQFF. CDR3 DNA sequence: TGTGCCAGCAGCGTGACTAGCGGGAATGGCAATGAGCAGTTCTTC.

As DNA, the CDR3 is TGCGCCAGCAGCAACGGACAGGGAGGACCTAACTATGGCTACACCTTC. Translation: CASSNGQGGPNYGYTF. This rearrangement joins TRBV5-1 to TRBJ1-2, with TRBD1 identical over 8 bases. V was pared by 4 bases and J by 0 bases, with 8 bases of the junction left unmatched. CDR3 length: 16 residues. Germline-derived CDR1 and CDR2 are SGHRS and YFSETQ.

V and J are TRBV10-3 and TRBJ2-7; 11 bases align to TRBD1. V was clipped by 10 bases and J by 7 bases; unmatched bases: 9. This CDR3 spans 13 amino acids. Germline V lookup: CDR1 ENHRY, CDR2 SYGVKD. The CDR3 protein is CATSRDRGWEQYF. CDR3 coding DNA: TGTGCCACTTCCCGGGACAGGGGGTGGGAGCAGTACTTC.

CDR3 nucleotide sequence: TGTGCCAGCAGTTCTGTGGGAGGGCCGTACGAGCAGTACTTC. Its protein is CASSSVGGPYEQYF. This chain links TRBV27 with TRBJ2-5; TRBD2 agrees at 7 bases. The DNA end lines up better with TRBJ2-7; the J call may be wrong. The CDR3 consists of 14 residues. Germline CDR1 is MNHEY and CDR2 is SMNVEV (reference sequence).

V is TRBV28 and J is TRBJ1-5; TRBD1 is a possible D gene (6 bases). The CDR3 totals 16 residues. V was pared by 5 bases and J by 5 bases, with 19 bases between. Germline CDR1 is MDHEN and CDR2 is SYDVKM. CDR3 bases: TGTGCCAGCAGTCCGTCGACATTGACAGGAGATCAGCCCCAGCATTTT. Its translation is CASSPSTLTGDQPQHF.

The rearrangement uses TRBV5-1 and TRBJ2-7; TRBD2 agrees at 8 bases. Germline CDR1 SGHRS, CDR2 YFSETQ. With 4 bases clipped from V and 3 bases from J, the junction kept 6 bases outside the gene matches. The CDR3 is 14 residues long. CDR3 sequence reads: CASSPGGVNYEQYF. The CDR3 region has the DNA TGCGCCAGCAGCCCCGGGGGGGTTAACTACGAGCAGTACTTC.

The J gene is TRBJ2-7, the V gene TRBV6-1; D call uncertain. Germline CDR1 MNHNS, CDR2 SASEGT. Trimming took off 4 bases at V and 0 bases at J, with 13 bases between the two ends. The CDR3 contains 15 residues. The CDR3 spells CASSVQGPISYEQYF. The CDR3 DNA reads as TGTGCCAGCAGTGTGCAAGGGCCTATCTCCTACGAGCAGTACTTC.

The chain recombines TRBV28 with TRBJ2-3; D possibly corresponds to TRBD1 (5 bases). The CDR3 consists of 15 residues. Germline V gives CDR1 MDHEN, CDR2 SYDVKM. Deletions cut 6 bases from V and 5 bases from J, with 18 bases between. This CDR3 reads CASRDIWTPGDTQYF. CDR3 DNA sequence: TGTGCCAGCAGGGACATTTGGACCCCAGGAGATACGCAGTATTTT.

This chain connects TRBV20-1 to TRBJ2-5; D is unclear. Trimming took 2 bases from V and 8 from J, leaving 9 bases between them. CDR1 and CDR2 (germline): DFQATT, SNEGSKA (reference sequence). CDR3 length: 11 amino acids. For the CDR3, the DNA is TGCAGTGCTAGACGTGGGGTAACCCAGTACTTC. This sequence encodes CSARRGVTQYF.

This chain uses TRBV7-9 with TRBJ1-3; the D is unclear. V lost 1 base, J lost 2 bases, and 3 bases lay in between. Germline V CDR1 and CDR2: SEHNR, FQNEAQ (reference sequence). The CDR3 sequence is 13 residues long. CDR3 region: CASSLVAGNTIYF. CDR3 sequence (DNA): TGTGCCAGCAGCTTAGTAGCTGGAAACACCATATATTTT. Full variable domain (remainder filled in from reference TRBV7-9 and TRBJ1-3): DTGVSQNPRHKITKRGQNVTFRCDPISEHNRLYWYRQTLGQGPEFLTYFQNEAQLEKSRLLSDRFSAERPKGSFSTLEIQRTEQGDSAMYLCASSLVAGNTIYFGEGSWLTVV.

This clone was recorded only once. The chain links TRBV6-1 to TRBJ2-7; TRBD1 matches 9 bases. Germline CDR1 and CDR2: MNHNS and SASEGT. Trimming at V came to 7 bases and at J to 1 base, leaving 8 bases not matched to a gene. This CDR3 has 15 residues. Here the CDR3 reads CASIIGQGYSYEQYF. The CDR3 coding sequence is TGTGCCAGCATCATAGGACAGGGGTATTCCTACGAGCAGTACTTC.

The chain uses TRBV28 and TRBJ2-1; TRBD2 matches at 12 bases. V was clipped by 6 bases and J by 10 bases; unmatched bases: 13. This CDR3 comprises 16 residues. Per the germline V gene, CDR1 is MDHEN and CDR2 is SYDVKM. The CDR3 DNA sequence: TGTGCCAGCAGGAATAGACTAGCGGGGGACTTAGGGGAGCAGTTCTTC. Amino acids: CASRNRLAGDLGEQFF.

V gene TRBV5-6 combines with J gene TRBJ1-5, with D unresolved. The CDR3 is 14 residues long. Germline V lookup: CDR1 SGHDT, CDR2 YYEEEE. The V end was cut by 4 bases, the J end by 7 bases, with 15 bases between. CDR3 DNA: TGTGCCAGCAGCCGGGCTCTCTCGGGGCAGCCCCAGCATTTT. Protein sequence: CASSRALSGQPQHF.

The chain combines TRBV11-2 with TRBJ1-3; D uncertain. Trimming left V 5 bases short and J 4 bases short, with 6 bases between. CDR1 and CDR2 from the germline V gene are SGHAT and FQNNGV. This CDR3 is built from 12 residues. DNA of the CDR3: TGTGCCAGCAGCCTCACGGGAAACACCATATATTTT. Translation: CASSLTGNTIYF. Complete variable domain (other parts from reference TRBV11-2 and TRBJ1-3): EAGVAQSPRYKIIEKRQSVAFWCNPISGHATLYWYQQILGQGPKLLIQFQNNGVVDDSQLPKDRFSAERLKGVDSTLKIQPAKLEDSAVYLCASSLTGNTIYFGEGSWLTVV.

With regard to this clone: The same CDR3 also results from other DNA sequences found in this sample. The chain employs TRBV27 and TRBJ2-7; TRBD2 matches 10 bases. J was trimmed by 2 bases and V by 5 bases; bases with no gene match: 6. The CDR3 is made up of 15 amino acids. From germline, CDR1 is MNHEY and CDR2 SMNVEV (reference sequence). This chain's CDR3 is CASSLRTSGTYEQYF. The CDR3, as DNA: TGTGCCAGCAGTCTAAGAACTAGCGGGACCTACGAGCAGTACTTC.

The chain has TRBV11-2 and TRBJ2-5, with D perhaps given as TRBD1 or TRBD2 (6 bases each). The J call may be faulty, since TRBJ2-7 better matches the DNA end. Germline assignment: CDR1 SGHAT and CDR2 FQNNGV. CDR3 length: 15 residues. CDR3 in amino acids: CASSQGGAGIYEQYF. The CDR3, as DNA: TGTGCCAGCAGCCAAGGGGGAGCGGGCATATACGAGCAGTACTTC.

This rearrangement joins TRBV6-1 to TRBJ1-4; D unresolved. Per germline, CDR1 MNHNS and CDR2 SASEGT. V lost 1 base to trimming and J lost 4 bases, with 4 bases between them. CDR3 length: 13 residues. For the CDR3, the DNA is TGTGCCAGCAGTGAAGGGCTTAATGAAAAACTGTTTTTT. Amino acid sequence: CASSEGLNEKLFF.